These T cell receptor beta chains were read from a single sample in a study of CD8+ T cells in alopecia areata. Profiled with immunoSEQ multiplex PCR; TCRdb holds only in-frame clones, not every one. The sample lists approximately 190,000 clones, 58% occurring once. The specimen was CD4+ T cells sorted from blood, collected at week 24, from a patient treated with tofacitinib. The receptors originated from a human donor with alopecia areata. Each CDR3 is given with its conserved first and last residue. Fields, in order: V gene, D gene, clone size, J gene, CDR3 protein, CDR3 DNA. D genes are given only for firm matches. Clone size appears in some rows only: once, few, many, or a class for an expanded clone.

TRBV15	TRBD2	-	TRBJ2-3	CATSRSLAGPSTDTQYF	TGTGCCACCAGCAGGAGTCTAGCGGGGCCTAGCACAGATACGCAGTATTTT
TRBV9	TRBD2	-	TRBJ2-4	CASSVEAGGAKNIQYF	TGTGCCAGCAGCGTAGAGGCGGGGGGAGCCAAAAACATTCAGTACTTC
TRBV4-1	-	-	TRBJ2-1	CASSNAFLGFNEQFF	TGCGCCAGCAGCAATGCCTTCCTAGGTTTTAATGAGCAGTTCTTC
TRBV9	TRBD1	few	TRBJ1-2	CASSVGQGNYGYTF	TGTGCCAGCAGCGTAGGACAGGGGAACTATGGCTACACCTTC
TRBV2	-	-	TRBJ2-5	CASKGTYETQYF	TGTGCCAGCAAGGGGACGTACGAGACCCAGTACTTC
TRBV5-1	TRBD1	-	TRBJ2-2	CASSLGTGSGELFF	TGCGCCAGCAGCTTGGGGACAGGGTCCGGGGAGCTGTTTTTT
TRBV6-5	TRBD2	few	TRBJ2-3	CASSYWRGGGTDTQYF	TGTGCCAGCAGTTACTGGCGGGGGGGCGGTACAGATACGCAGTATTTT
TRBV5-4	-	-	TRBJ1-2	CASSSLTERYGYTF	TGTGCCAGCAGCTCACTGACAGAGCGGTATGGCTACACCTTC
TRBV7-2	-	-	TRBJ1-1	CASSSTGRRAFF	TGTGCCAGCAGCTCCACAGGGAGGAGGGCTTTCTTT
TRBV5-4	TRBD2	once	TRBJ2-1	CASSPGTSGFSYNEQFF	TGTGCCAGCAGCCCCGGGACTAGCGGTTTCTCCTACAATGAGCAGTTCTTC
TRBV29-1	TRBD2	-	TRBJ2-2	CSVEASGATGELFF	TGCAGCGTTGAGGCTAGCGGAGCCACCGGGGAGCTGTTTTTT
TRBV10-3	-	-	TRBJ1-3	CAISAAGNSGNTIYF	TGTGCCATCAGTGCGGCTGGCAACTCTGGAAACACCATATATTTT
TRBV30	-	-	TRBJ2-5	CAWRGQETQYF	TGTGCCTGGAGAGGTCAAGAGACCCAGTACTTC
TRBV7-2	-	few	TRBJ2-3	CASSPHPGTDTQYF	TGTGCCAGCAGCCCTCACCCGGGCACAGATACGCAGTATTTT
TRBV2	-	-	TRBJ2-5	CASSSQQETQYF	TGTGCCAGCAGTTCCCAGCAAGAGACCCAGTACTTC
TRBV7-6	-	-	TRBJ2-5	CASSLLSSETQYF	TGTGCCAGCAGCTTATTAAGTTCGGAGACCCAGTACTTC
TRBV6-6	-	-	TRBJ2-7	CAISEVSDNEQYF	TGTGCCATCAGTGAGGTGTCAGATAACGAGCAGTACTTC
TRBV4-1	-	once	TRBJ2-3	CASSQDPMGTQYF	TGCGCCAGCAGCCAAGACCCGATGGGAACGCAGTATTTT
TRBV7-9	TRBD2	-	TRBJ2-5	CASSFPGGRQETQYF	TGTGCCAGCAGCTTTCCGGGAGGGCGGCAAGAGACCCAGTACTTC
TRBV6-6	-	-	TRBJ1-4	CASSRDDEKLFF	TGTGCCAGCAGCCGGGACGATGAAAAACTGTTTTTT
TRBV10-3	-	-	TRBJ2-7	CAIGRTEEQYF	TGTGCCATTGGACGGACTGAAGAGCAGTACTTC
TRBV29-1	TRBD1	-	TRBJ2-5	CSVWGMWTGNQETQYF	TGCAGCGTTTGGGGCATGTGGACAGGGAACCAAGAGACCCAGTACTTC
TRBV4-3	-	-	TRBJ1-2	CASSQEAGRIGGYTF	TGCGCCAGCAGCCAAGAAGCAGGGAGAATTGGGGGCTACACCTTC
TRBV30	-	-	TRBJ2-2	CAWSVTETGELFF	TGTGCCTGGAGTGTAACGGAGACCGGGGAGCTGTTTTTT
TRBV15	-	-	TRBJ1-1	CATSRVDTEAFF	TGTGCCACCAGCAGAGTAGACACTGAAGCTTTCTTT
TRBV11-1	-	few	TRBJ2-5	CASSPGKAETQYF	TGTGCCAGCAGCCCCGGGAAGGCAGAGACCCAGTACTTC
TRBV19	-	-	TRBJ2-6	CASSRVYSGANVLTF	TGTGCCAGTAGCCGGGTCTACTCTGGGGCCAACGTCCTGACTTTC
TRBV4-3	TRBD2	-	TRBJ2-3	CASSLGLADTDTQYF	TGCGCCAGCAGCCTAGGACTAGCGGACACAGATACGCAGTATTTT
TRBV7-2	-	few	TRBJ1-6	CASSLGVNSPLHF	TGTGCCAGCAGCTTAGGGGTTAATTCACCCCTCCACTTT